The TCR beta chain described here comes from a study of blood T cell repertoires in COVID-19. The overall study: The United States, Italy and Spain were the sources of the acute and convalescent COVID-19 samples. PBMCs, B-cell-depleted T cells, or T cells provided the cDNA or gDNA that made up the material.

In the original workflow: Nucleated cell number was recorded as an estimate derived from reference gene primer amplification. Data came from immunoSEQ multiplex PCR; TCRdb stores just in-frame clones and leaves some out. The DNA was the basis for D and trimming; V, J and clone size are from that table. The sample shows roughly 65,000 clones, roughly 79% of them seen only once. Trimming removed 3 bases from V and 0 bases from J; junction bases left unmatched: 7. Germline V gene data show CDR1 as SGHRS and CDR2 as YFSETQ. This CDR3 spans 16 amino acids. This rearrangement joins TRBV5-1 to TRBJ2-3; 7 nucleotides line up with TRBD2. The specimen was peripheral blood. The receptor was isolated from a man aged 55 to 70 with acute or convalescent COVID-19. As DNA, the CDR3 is TGCGCCAGCAGCTCCGGGGGAGGGGCTAGCACAGATACGCAGTATTTT. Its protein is CASSSGGGASTDTQYF.